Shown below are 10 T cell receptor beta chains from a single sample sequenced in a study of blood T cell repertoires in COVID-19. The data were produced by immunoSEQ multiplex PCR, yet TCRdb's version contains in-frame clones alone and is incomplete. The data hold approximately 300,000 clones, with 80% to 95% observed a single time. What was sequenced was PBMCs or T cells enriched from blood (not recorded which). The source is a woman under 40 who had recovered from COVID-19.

CDR3 loop: CASSVGLDNEKLFF. For the CDR3, the DNA is TGCGCCAGCAGCGTGGGACTTGATAATGAAAAACTGTTTTTT. This chain uses TRBV5-1 with TRBJ1-4, with TRBD1 as a possible D gene (5 bases). The CDR3 extends over 14 amino acids. Germline CDR1 and CDR2: SGHRS and YFSETQ. The V end lost 4 bases, the J end lost 4 bases, and 11 bases lay between the germline ends.

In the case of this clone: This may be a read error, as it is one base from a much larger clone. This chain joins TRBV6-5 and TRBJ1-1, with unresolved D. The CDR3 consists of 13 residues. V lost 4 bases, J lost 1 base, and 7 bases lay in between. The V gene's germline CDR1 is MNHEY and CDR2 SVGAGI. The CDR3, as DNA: TGTGCCAGCAGTTTTTCAGGGAACACTGAAGCTTTCTTT. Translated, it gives CASSFSGNTEAFF.

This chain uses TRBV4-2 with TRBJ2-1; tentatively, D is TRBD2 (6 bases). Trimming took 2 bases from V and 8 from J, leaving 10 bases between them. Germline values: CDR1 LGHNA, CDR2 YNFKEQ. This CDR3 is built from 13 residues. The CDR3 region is CASSQLAYHEQFF. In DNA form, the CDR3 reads TGTGCCAGCAGCCAACTAGCGTACCATGAGCAGTTCTTC.

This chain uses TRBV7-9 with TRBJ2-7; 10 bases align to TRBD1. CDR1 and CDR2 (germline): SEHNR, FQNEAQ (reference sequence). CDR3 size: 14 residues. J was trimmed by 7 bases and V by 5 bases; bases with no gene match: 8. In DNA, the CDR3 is TGTGCCAGCAGCCTCCGGGACAGGGGATCGGAGCAGTACTTC. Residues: CASSLRDRGSEQYF.

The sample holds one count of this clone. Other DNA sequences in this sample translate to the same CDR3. CDR3 region: CASSELVYNEQFF. The CDR3 DNA follows: TGTGCCAGCAGTGAACTAGTCTACAATGAGCAGTTCTTC. The V gene is TRBV6-1, the J gene TRBJ2-1, with no clear D. This CDR3 is 13 amino acids long. Trimming took off 2 bases at V and 3 bases at J, with 5 bases between the two ends. Germline V lookup: CDR1 MNHNS, CDR2 SASEGT.

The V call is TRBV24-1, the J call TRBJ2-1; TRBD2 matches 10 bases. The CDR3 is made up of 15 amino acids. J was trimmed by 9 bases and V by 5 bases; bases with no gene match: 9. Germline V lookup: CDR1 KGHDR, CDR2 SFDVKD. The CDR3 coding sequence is TGTGCCACCAGTGGGTCCAGCGGGAGGGCGACTGAGCAGTTCTTC. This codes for CATSGSSGRATEQFF.

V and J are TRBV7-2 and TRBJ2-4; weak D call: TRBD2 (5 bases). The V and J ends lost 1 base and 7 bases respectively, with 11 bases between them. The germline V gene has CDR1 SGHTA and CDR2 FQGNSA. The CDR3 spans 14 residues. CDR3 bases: TGTGCCAGCAGCTTAGTTCTAGCTGGTAACATTCAGTACTTC. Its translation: CASSLVLAGNIQYF.

The CDR3, as DNA: TGTGCCAGCAGCCCTCGGTATGGCTACACCTTC. The encoded protein is CASSPRYGYTF. The chain uses TRBV7-9 and TRBJ1-2; no clear D. Germline CDR1 reads SEHNR; CDR2 reads FQNEAQ (reference sequence). The CDR3 contains 11 residues. V was shortened by 5 bases and J by 5 bases, with 6 bases between the two germline ends.

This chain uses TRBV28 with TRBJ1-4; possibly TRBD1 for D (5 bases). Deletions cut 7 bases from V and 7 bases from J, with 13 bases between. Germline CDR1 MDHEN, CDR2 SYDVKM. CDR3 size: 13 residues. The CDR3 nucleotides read TGTGCCAGCACCCCAGGGATCAGTGAAAAACTGTTTTTT. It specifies CASTPGISEKLFF.

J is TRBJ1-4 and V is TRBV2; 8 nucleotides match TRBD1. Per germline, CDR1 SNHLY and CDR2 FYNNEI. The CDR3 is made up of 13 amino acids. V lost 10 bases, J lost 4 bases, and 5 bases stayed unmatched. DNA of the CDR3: TGTGCCACTGGGACAGGTATTAATGAAAAACTGTTTTTT. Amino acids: CATGTGINEKLFF.